These T cell receptor beta chains were read from a single sample in a study of T cell responses to AZD1222 COVID-19 vaccine. Using immunoSEQ multiplex PCR, the repertoire was profiled, and TCRdb retains in-frame clones only, with some absent. Of about 94,000 clones in the sample, around nine tenths are singletons; the top ten hold 9.5% to 13%. The sample was peripheral blood, taken 28 days after the second AZD1222 dose. All receptors come from an adult who received the AZD1222 COVID-19 vaccine. CDR3s include the opening cysteine and the closing phenylalanine or tryptophan.

TRBV5-3	TRBJ1-6	14	CARSGPISGGPLHF
TRBV2	TRBJ2-2	14	CASSEAGNTGELFF
TRBV6-4	TRBJ1-5	14	CASSVQGGDQPQHF
TRBV5-5	TRBJ1-1	18	CASSLLPGQGRGWTEAFF
TRBV5-1	TRBJ1-1	14	CASSLSPGATEAFF
TRBV20-1	TRBJ1-2	11	CSARGRDGYTF
TRBV20-1	TRBJ1-1	10	CSAILTEAFF
TRBV6-1	TRBJ2-5	15	CASSERTGGRETQYF
TRBV18	TRBJ1-4	16	CASSAGISATNEKLFF
TRBV6-1	TRBJ1-6	16	CASSEGAGTYNSPLHF
TRBV19	TRBJ1-2	15	CASSITRGAVYGYTF
TRBV3-1/TRBV3-2	TRBJ1-6	13	CATRDRANSPLHF
TRBV7-8	TRBJ1-2	18	CASSLASVYRERDYGYTF
TRBV7-2	TRBJ2-2	16	CASSLLMGHNTGELFF
TRBV25-1	TRBJ1-2	14	CAPWTGQEDYGYTF
TRBV29-1	TRBJ1-4	16	CSVEDLEEGAEEKLFF
TRBV5-6	TRBJ2-7	13	CASSPRGRYEQYF
TRBV19	TRBJ1-2	14	CASRNPGLDYGYTF
TRBV3-1/TRBV3-2	TRBJ2-5	13	CASSRPGGETQYF
TRBV18	TRBJ1-2	14	CASSPPNEGYGYTF
TRBV5-1	TRBJ2-5	15	CASSQGTGSQETQYF
TRBV6-5	TRBJ2-7	13	CASSQTATYEQYF
TRBV18	TRBJ1-1	14	CASSRDSLNTEAFF
TRBV4-2	TRBJ2-5	19	CASSQDNKRNPPLGETQYF
TRBV18	TRBJ2-7	14	CASSNNILSYEQYF
TRBV6-5	TRBJ1-3	15	CASSTRGVSGNTIYF
TRBV7-2	TRBJ2-1	13	CASSLARDGLRFF
TRBV3-1/TRBV3-2	TRBJ1-1	13	CASSQYAGAEAFF
TRBV3-1/TRBV3-2	TRBJ2-5	16	CASSQYIARTGETQYF
TRBV7-9	TRBJ1-1	15	CASSLGGADYTEAFF
TRBV9	TRBJ2-3	14	CASSVPVGSDTQYF